The 10 T cell receptor beta chains in this list originate from one sample, sequenced in a study of shared clonotypes between healthy human individuals. Profiling relied on immunoSEQ multiplex PCR, and the TCRdb table lists in-frame clones only, not all of them. The profile covers about 1.4 million clones, with more than 95% appearing a single time and about 1.2% taken by the ten largest. The sequencing sample was made of naive CD4+ T cells sorted from blood. Subset here: CD45RA+ positively selected. The receptor source for this set is a man aged 25-40 years in good health.

V is TRBV29-1 and J is TRBJ2-3; a weak D match, TRBD2 (6 bases). The V and J ends lost 6 bases and 2 bases respectively, with 12 bases between them. From germline, CDR1 is SQVTM and CDR2 ANQGSEA. CDR3 length: 13 residues. The chain's CDR3 is CSVRGLFTDTQYF. The CDR3 DNA sequence: TGCAGCGTGCGTGGACTATTCACAGATACGCAGTATTTT.

The rearrangement uses TRBV5-1 and TRBJ2-3; tentatively, D is TRBD2 (5 bases). The V gene lost 7 bases and the J gene lost 4 bases, with 13 bases spanning the gap. Germline values: CDR1 SGHRS, CDR2 YFSETQ. This CDR3 spans 13 amino acids. DNA of the CDR3: TGCGCCAGCCGGAGCGGACCCGCAGATACGCAGTATTTT. Protein: CASRSGPADTQYF.

The chain carries TRBV21-1 and TRBJ2-3; the table calls TRBD2, which could not be checked here. TRBV21-1 has pseudogene status. CDR3 size: 16 residues. This CDR3 is CASSKGPSGPPPTWYF. The CDR3 nucleotides are TGTGCCAGCAGCAAAGGGCCTAGCGGGCCCCCCCCGACGTGGTATTTT.

This chain links TRBV29-1 with TRBJ1-2; D unresolved. Per germline, CDR1 SQVTM and CDR2 ANQGSEA. Trimming took 1 base from V and 4 from J, leaving 10 bases between them. This CDR3 comprises 13 residues. This CDR3 reads CSVEGGVGYGYTF. In DNA form, the CDR3 reads TGCAGCGTTGAAGGCGGGGTCGGCTATGGCTACACCTTC.

The gene calls are TRBV7-2 and TRBJ2-7; 7 bases fit TRBD1. This CDR3 is built from 14 residues. From germline, CDR1 is SGHTA and CDR2 FQGNSA. V was clipped by 2 bases and J by 2 bases; unmatched bases: 3. The CDR3 coding sequence is TGTGCCAGCAGCTTATTAACAGGGGCCTACGAGCAGTACTTC. Protein sequence: CASSLLTGAYEQYF.

The rearrangement uses TRBV11-2 and TRBJ2-7, with TRBD2 as a possible D gene (5 bases). Germline-derived CDR1 and CDR2 are SGHAT and FQNNGV. Trimming stripped 0 bases from V and 9 bases from J, with 6 bases between. The CDR3 has 11 amino acids. DNA for the CDR3: TGTGCCAGCAGCTTAGATCGGGGGCAGTACTTC. It codes for CASSLDRGQYF.

The rearrangement joins TRBV19 to TRBJ2-3; 12 bases match TRBD1. This CDR3 has 18 amino acids. Trimming at V came to 6 bases and at J to 2 bases, leaving 12 bases not matched to a gene. CDR1 is LNHDA, CDR2 SQIVND, per germline (reference sequence). DNA of the CDR3: TGTGCCAGTAGAACGGGACAGGGGGCTTTAGGATACACAGATACGCAGTATTTT. Encoded protein: CASRTGQGALGYTDTQYF.

This sequence joins TRBV5-8 and TRBJ2-5; 8 bases match TRBD1. J was trimmed by 5 bases and V by 0 bases; bases with no gene match: 12. This CDR3 region has 17 residues. Germline V gene sequence: CDR1 SGHTS, CDR2 YDEGEE. CDR3 sequence: CASSLELRGRGWETQYF. DNA for the CDR3: TGTGCCAGCAGCTTGGAGCTCAGGGGGCGCGGCTGGGAGACCCAGTACTTC.

The V and J genes are TRBV27 and TRBJ2-7; 9 bases align to TRBD2. Trimming at V came to 0 bases and at J to 0 bases, leaving 6 bases not matched to a gene. CDR3 length: 17 residues. Germline CDR1 is MNHEY and CDR2 is SMNVEV (reference sequence). As DNA, the CDR3 is TGTGCCAGCAGTTTATCGTTTCCTAGCGGGACCTCCTACGAGCAGTACTTC. Translation: CASSLSFPSGTSYEQYF.

V is TRBV9 and J is TRBJ2-6; 11 bases fit TRBD2. V dropped 3 bases and J dropped 0; count of bases not matched to a gene: 8. In germline, CDR1 is SGDLS, CDR2 YYNGEE. The CDR3 sequence is 19 residues long. The CDR3 DNA reads as TGTGCCAGCAGCGGACCCCGACTAGCGGGAAACTCTGGGGCCAACGTCCTGACTTTC. Its translation is CASSGPRLAGNSGANVLTF.